These T cell receptor beta chains were read from a single sample in a study of T cell responses to AZD1222 COVID-19 vaccine. The table came from immunoSEQ multiplex PCR; TCRdb's copy has only in-frame clones and leaves some out. The profile shows some 92,000 clones, roughly 90% of them singletons. The starting material was peripheral blood, obtained on day 0 of AZD1222 vaccination. The receptor source for this set is an adult in good health. CDR3s include the opening cysteine and the closing phenylalanine or tryptophan. A D gene is named only where the DNA matches it firmly. The listing skips clone size in some rows; elsewhere it reads once, few, many or a size class.

CDR3aa,CDR3nt,v_gene,abundance,j_gene,d_gene
CASSFFRRNTEAFF,TGTGCCAGCAGTTTTTTTAGAAGGAACACTGAAGCTTTCTTT,TRBV28,once,TRBJ1-1,-
CASSGVTPGTSVRETQYF,TGTGCCAGCAGCGGCGTGACTCCCGGGACTAGCGTGAGAGAGACCCAGTACTTC,TRBV7-9,-,TRBJ2-5,TRBD2
CASSSGTGEADTQYF,TGTGCCAGCAGTTCCGGGACAGGGGAGGCAGATACGCAGTATTTT,TRBV6-4,-,TRBJ2-3,TRBD1
CASSKPGTASTDTQYF,TGTGCCAGCAGCAAACCCGGGACAGCTAGCACAGATACGCAGTATTTT,TRBV21-1,-,TRBJ2-3,-
CASSQAVLGAGGSFRSGANVLTF,TGTGCCAGCAGCCAAGCGGTCCTCGGGGCAGGGGGCTCTTTTAGGTCTGGGGCCAACGTCCTGACTTTC,TRBV3-1/TRBV3-2,once,TRBJ2-6,TRBD1
CASSLEGRQPKGKAFF,TGCGCCAGCAGCTTGGAGGGGAGGCAGCCGAAGGGTAAAGCTTTCTTT,TRBV5-1,-,TRBJ1-1,-
CASSPGTGDVGPLHF,TGTGCCAGCAGCCCCGGGACAGGGGACGTAGGTCCCCTCCACTTT,TRBV5-5,few,TRBJ1-6,TRBD1
CASSPGAGDSPLHF,TGTGCCAGCAGTCCGGGGGCAGGAGACTCACCCCTCCACTTT,TRBV6-5,-,TRBJ1-6,-
CASSVDQRGWLYEQYF,TGTGCCAGCAGCGTAGACCAGCGGGGGTGGTTATACGAGCAGTACTTC,TRBV9,once,TRBJ2-7,TRBD2
CASRAAGRNYEQYF,TGTGCCAGCAGAGCAGCGGGGAGAAACTACGAGCAGTACTTC,TRBV25-1,-,TRBJ2-7,TRBD2
CASSANRGPAFF,TGTGCCAGCAGCGCAAACAGGGGGCCTGCTTTCTTT,TRBV9,-,TRBJ1-1,TRBD1
CASRPQAGQPSNQPQHF,TGTGCCAGCAGACCCCAAGCCGGACAGCCTAGCAATCAGCCCCAGCATTTT,TRBV28,-,TRBJ1-5,-
CASSPGQARPEAFF,TGTGCCAGCTCACCAGGACAGGCAAGACCTGAAGCTTTCTTT,TRBV18,-,TRBJ1-1,TRBD1
CASSRFSSGRTTGELFF,TGTGCCAGCAGCCGATTTTCTAGCGGGAGGACTACCGGGGAGCTGTTTTTT,TRBV11-2,-,TRBJ2-2,TRBD2
CASSQLGDNSPLHF,TGCGCCAGCAGCCAACTCGGGGATAATTCACCCCTCCACTTT,TRBV4-3,-,TRBJ1-6,-
CASILGGAGNTIYF,TGTGCCAGCATCCTAGGGGGCGCAGGAAACACCATATATTTT,TRBV28,-,TRBJ1-3,TRBD1
CASSPNVTGANTEAFF,TGTGCCAGCTCACCCAACGTGACAGGAGCGAACACTGAAGCTTTCTTT,TRBV18,once,TRBJ1-1,-
CASSPMGAVNTEAFF,TGTGCCAGCAGCCCGATGGGGGCGGTGAACACTGAAGCTTTCTTT,TRBV3-1/TRBV3-2,-,TRBJ1-1,-
CASSPRLEGRGYTF,TGTGCCAGTAGTCCCCGGCTCGAGGGCAGGGGCTACACCTTC,TRBV19,-,TRBJ1-2,-
CASSLFLDRSGNSPLHF,TGTGCCAGCAGTTTATTTTTGGACAGGAGTGGGAATTCACCCCTCCACTTT,TRBV27,-,TRBJ1-6,TRBD1
CASSSLLTGIHEQYF,TGTGCCAGCAGCTCTCTTCTGACAGGGATCCACGAGCAGTACTTC,TRBV5-6,-,TRBJ2-7,TRBD1